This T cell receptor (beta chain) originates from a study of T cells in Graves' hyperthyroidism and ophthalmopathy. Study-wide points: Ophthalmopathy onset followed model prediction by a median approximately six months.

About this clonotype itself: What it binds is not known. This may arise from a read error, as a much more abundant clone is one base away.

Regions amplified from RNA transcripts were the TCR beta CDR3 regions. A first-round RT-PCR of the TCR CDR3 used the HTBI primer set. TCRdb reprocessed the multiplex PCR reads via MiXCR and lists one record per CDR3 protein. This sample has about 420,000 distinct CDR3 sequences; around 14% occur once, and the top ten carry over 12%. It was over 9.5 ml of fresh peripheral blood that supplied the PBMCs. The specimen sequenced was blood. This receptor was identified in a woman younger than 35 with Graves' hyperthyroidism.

The CDR3 sequence is CASSLGAGRSYEQYF. CDR3 nucleotides: TGTGCCAGCAGCCTAGGGGCGGGAAGATCCTACGAGCAGTACTTC. This chain connects TRBV3-1 to TRBJ2-7; TRBD2 might be the D (6 bases). There are 15 residues in the CDR3. CDR1 and CDR2 (germline): LGHDT, YNNKEL (reference sequence). V dropped 4 bases and J dropped 1 base, with 14 bases sitting between them.